What follows are 23 T cell receptor beta chains derived from one specimen sequenced in a study of response to subunit inactivated influenza vaccine. TCRdb ran MiXCR on the RT-PCR reads and lists one entry per CDR3 protein. The repertoire consists of about 190,000 distinct CDR3 sequences, with approximately 14% occurring once and the leading ten covering 26%. The sample in question was CD8+ T cells sorted from PBMCs, obtained about 5 days after vaccination. These receptors all stem from a man aged 50 or older who received an inactivated influenza vaccine.

Only a few counts were recorded for this clonotype. The V gene is TRBV28, the J gene TRBJ1-1; tentatively, D is TRBD1 (5 bases). Trimming shortened V by 3 bases and J by 1 base, and 15 bases separated the two germline ends. The CDR3 extends over 16 amino acids. Germline-derived CDR1 and CDR2 are MDHEN and SYDVKM. The CDR3 spells CASSFVGVGANTEAFF. CDR3 sequence (DNA): TGTGCCAGCAGTTTCGTTGGGGTAGGGGCGAACACTGAAGCTTTCTTT.

This clonotype appeared a few times. The chain combines TRBV2 with TRBJ2-5; 10 nucleotides match TRBD2. Looked up from germline, CDR1 is SNHLY and CDR2 is FYNNEI. The CDR3 runs 17 residues. Trimming took 4 bases from V and 4 from J; bases not matched to a gene: 12. Here the CDR3 reads CASSVPLAGAGIETQYF. CDR3 sequence (DNA): TGTGCCAGCAGTGTACCCCTAGCGGGGGCCGGGATAGAGACCCAGTACTTC.

The sample holds a few counts of this clonotype. The rearrangement links TRBV28 to TRBJ2-5; TRBD1 aligns across 9 bases. Germline V gene sequence: CDR1 MDHEN, CDR2 SYDVKM. This CDR3 contains 16 residues. V was pared by 5 bases and J by 1 base, with 8 bases of the junction left unmatched. The CDR3 reads CASSITGTGPQETQYF. The CDR3 DNA is TGTGCCAGCAGTATCACCGGGACAGGGCCCCAAGAGACCCAGTACTTC.

This clonotype was seen repeatedly, ten times or more. This chain uses TRBV6-1 with TRBJ1-1; a possible D gene is TRBD1 (6 bases). The germline V and J ends were trimmed by 7 bases and 5 bases, with 17 bases remaining between them. The CDR3 sequence is 14 residues long. Germline values: CDR1 MNHNS, CDR2 SASEGT. CDR3 protein: CASTLLQGGTEAFF. CDR3 DNA: TGTGCCAGCACACTTCTACAGGGCGGTACTGAAGCTTTCTTT.

This clonotype was counted between two and nine times. This sequence joins TRBV12-3 or TRBV12-4 and TRBJ2-5; 10 bases map to TRBD2. CDR3 length equals 16 residues. V lost 3 bases, J lost 4 bases, and 8 bases stayed unmatched. The CDR3 reads CASSLSEASGGETQYF. CDR3 bases: TGTGCCAGCAGTTTGTCCGAGGCTAGCGGGGGAGAGACCCAGTACTTC.

This chain uses TRBV12-3 or TRBV12-4 with TRBJ2-7; TRBD2 matches at 9 bases. The CDR3 covers 11 residues. J lost 9 bases, V lost 6 bases, and 3 bases had no gene match. The DNA for the CDR3 is TGTGCCAGCAGAACTAGCGGGCGGCAGTACTTC. It codes for CASRTSGRQYF.

The chain is built from TRBV7-9 and TRBJ2-7, with D perhaps matching TRBD1 or TRBD2 (5 bases each). The CDR3 sequence is 14 residues long. Germline CDR1 SEHNR, CDR2 FQNEAQ (reference sequence). Trimming removed 8 bases from V and 4 bases from J, with 18 bases in between. DNA of the CDR3: TGTGCCAGCGAACATATTGGGGGTGGATACGAGCAGTACTTC. As protein: CASEHIGGGYEQYF.

The CDR3 loop reads CASSLETERLGYEQYF. CDR3 coding DNA: TGTGCCAGCAGCTTAGAAACAGAGAGACTGGGCTACGAGCAGTACTTC. The chain employs TRBV7-9 and TRBJ2-7, with D unresolved. Germline values: CDR1 SEHNR, CDR2 FQNEAQ (reference sequence). This CDR3 is 16 amino acids long. V shed 1 base and J shed 3 bases, with 16 bases lying between them.

This clonotype was counted between two and nine times. The genes are TRBV7-3 and TRBJ2-3, with 16 bases lining up with TRBD2. The V gene's germline CDR1 is SGHTA and CDR2 FQGTGA. The CDR3 spans 19 residues. V shed 5 bases and J 1 base; nucleotides not matched to a gene: 9. This CDR3 is CASSEKGLAGGDGTDTQYF. The CDR3 coding sequence is TGTGCCAGCAGCGAAAAGGGACTAGCGGGAGGGGATGGCACAGATACGCAGTATTTT.

This clonotype was found a few times. The rearrangement joins TRBV7-2 to TRBJ2-1; 12 bases align to TRBD2. The CDR3 extends over 17 amino acids. The ends lost 4 bases at V and 2 bases at J; junction bases unmatched: 6. CDR1 SGHTA and CDR2 FQGNSA come from the germline V gene. The CDR3 bases are TGTGCCAGCAGCTCAAGACTAGCGGGAGACCCCTACAATGAGCAGTTCTTC. It codes for CASSSRLAGDPYNEQFF.

The chain joins TRBV6-1 to TRBJ2-3, with D tentatively TRBD1 or TRBD2 (5 bases each). Germline V gene data show CDR1 as MNHNS and CDR2 as SASEGT. V was shortened by 5 bases and J by 2 bases, with 11 bases between the two germline ends. This CDR3 has 14 amino acids. CDR3 nucleotide sequence: TGTGCCAGCAGTCGGGACGGTTACACAGATACGCAGTATTTT. This codes for CASSRDGYTDTQYF.

The chain recombines TRBV6-1 with TRBJ1-1; the D is unclear. This CDR3 spans 16 amino acids. Trimming shortened V by 7 bases and J by 0 bases, and 18 bases separated the two germline ends. The germline CDR1 and CDR2 sequences are MNHNS and SASEGT. CDR3 amino acids: CASTEIQSGMNTEAFF. CDR3 DNA: TGTGCCAGCACCGAAATTCAGTCGGGAATGAACACTGAAGCTTTCTTT.

This clonotype was seen a handful of times. V usage is TRBV4-3 and J usage is TRBJ2-7; 9 bases map to TRBD1. The germline V gene encodes CDR1 LGHNA and CDR2 YSLEER. This CDR3 region has 16 residues. The trim removed 1 base at V and 4 bases at J, leaving 8 bases unmatched. Here the CDR3 reads CASSQAWDRAPYEQYF. For the CDR3, the DNA is TGCGCCAGCAGCCAAGCCTGGGACAGGGCTCCATACGAGCAGTACTTC.

This clonotype was detected a few times. The gene calls are TRBV20-1 and TRBJ1-5; a possible D gene is TRBD1 (5 bases). V gave up 0 bases and J gave up 2 bases, with 17 bases separating them. Germline assignment: CDR1 DFQATT and CDR2 SNEGSKA (reference sequence). The length of the CDR3 is 17 residues. CDR3 region: CSARDLRGEGGNQPQHF. DNA for the CDR3: TGCAGTGCTAGAGATTTACGGGGGGAAGGCGGCAATCAGCCCCAGCATTTT.

The V call is TRBV24-1, the J call TRBJ2-1, with D possibly TRBD2 on 5 matching bases. This CDR3 is 15 amino acids long. Germline V CDR1 and CDR2: KGHDR, SFDVKD. The V and J ends lost 9 bases and 9 bases respectively, with 23 bases between them. The CDR3 DNA reads TGTGCCACCGAGTCGACGAGGGTAAAATGGGGTGAGCAGTTCTTC. Amino acids: CATESTRVKWGEQFF.

This clonotype occurred a few times. The chain joins TRBV19 to TRBJ1-1; the match to TRBD1 covers 11 bases. Germline assignment: CDR1 LNHDA and CDR2 SQIVND (reference sequence). The CDR3 consists of 15 residues. J gave up 5 bases and V 10 bases, and 12 bases lay outside the gene matches. CDR3 residues: CATDGQGALGTEAFF. The CDR3 DNA sequence: TGTGCCACTGACGGACAGGGGGCCCTGGGGACTGAAGCTTTCTTT.

This clonotype came up a few times. This chain links TRBV6-2 or TRBV6-3 with TRBJ2-1; the match to TRBD2 covers 7 bases. Trimming removed 0 bases from V and 3 bases from J; junction bases left unmatched: 2. This CDR3 spans 15 amino acids. The germline gives CDR1 MNHEY, CDR2 SVGEGT. CDR3 loop: CASSYSSSGYNEQFF. CDR3 nucleotide sequence: TGTGCCAGCAGTTACTCGTCTAGCGGCTACAATGAGCAGTTCTTC.

The sample holds a few counts of this clonotype. The rearrangement uses TRBV19 and TRBJ1-1; D remains ambiguous. The CDR3 has 14 amino acids. Germline lookup yields CDR1 LNHDA and CDR2 SQIVND (reference sequence). V gave up 3 bases and J gave up 0 bases, with 8 bases separating them. CDR3 bases: TGTGCCAGTAGTATCGGGCAGATGAACACTGAAGCTTTCTTT. Translated, it gives CASSIGQMNTEAFF.

This clonotype showed up just a few times. The V call is TRBV30, the J call TRBJ2-7, with D tentatively TRBD1 (5 bases). Germline V lookup: CDR1 GTSNPN, CDR2 SVGIG (reference sequence). Trimming took off 2 bases at V and 2 bases at J, with 16 bases between the two ends. The CDR3 runs to 15 residues. CDR3 residues: CAWSSGQTLTYEQYF. The DNA of the CDR3 is TGTGCCTGGAGTTCCGGACAAACCCTAACCTACGAGCAGTACTTC.

This clonotype was counted ten times or more. This chain joins TRBV10-2 and TRBJ2-7; TRBD1 matches 8 bases. This CDR3 region has 16 residues. V gave up 3 bases and J gave up 2 bases; unmatched junction bases: 9. Germline lookup yields CDR1 WSHSY and CDR2 SAAADI. The CDR3 sequence is CASSEGTGWGAYEQYF. The CDR3 DNA reads as TGCGCCAGCAGTGAAGGGACAGGATGGGGAGCCTACGAGCAGTACTTC.

This clonotype was seen a few times. The chain employs TRBV29-1 and TRBJ2-3, with 11 bases fitting TRBD1. The CDR3 has 16 residues. V trimming: 2 bases; J trimming: 3 bases; junction bases outside the gene matches: 7. In germline, CDR1 is SQVTM, CDR2 ANQGSEA. The CDR3 here is CSVESGQGVLTDTQYF. The DNA of the CDR3 is TGCAGCGTTGAATCGGGACAGGGGGTTTTGACAGATACGCAGTATTTT.

The V call is TRBV29-1, the J call TRBJ2-5; 10 nucleotides line up with TRBD2. The CDR3 loop spans 17 amino acids. J gave up 5 bases and V 4 bases, and 16 bases lay outside the gene matches. CDR1 and CDR2 from the germline V gene are SQVTM and ANQGSEA. The CDR3 bases are TGCAGCGTTGGGAAGGGAGCGGGAGGGCCCGCGAGGGAGACCCAGTACTTC. Amino acid sequence: CSVGKGAGGPARETQYF.

In its sample, this clonotype was seen a few times. The V and J genes are TRBV5-6 and TRBJ2-2; no clear D. V dropped 4 bases and J dropped 8 bases, with 21 bases sitting between them. From germline, CDR1 is SGHDT and CDR2 YYEEEE. The CDR3 contains 16 residues. In nucleotides, the CDR3 is TGTGCCAGCAGCCCGGCCTTCTGGGCGAGCGCTGGGGAGCTGTTTTTT. This codes for CASSPAFWASAGELFF. Full variable domain (remainder filled in from reference TRBV5-6 and TRBJ2-2): DAGVTQSPTHLIKTRGQQVTLRCSPKSGHDTVSWYQQALGQGPQFIFQYYEEEERQRGNFPDRFSGHQFPNYSSELNVNALLLGDSALYLCASSPAFWASAGELFFGEGSRLTVL.